These 11 T cell receptor beta chains were all obtained from the same sample, sequenced in a study of graft-versus-host responses after intestinal transplantation. Clones were sequenced by immunoSEQ multiplex PCR, and TCRdb holds only the in-frame ones, with some missing. The sample lists about 38,000 clones, about four fifths seen once, with around 3.2% in the top ten. This sample comprised PBMCs, obtained roughly 34 months after transplant. These receptors originate from a human patient who received an intestinal transplant, so some T cells may come from the graft donor.

This sequence joins TRBV2 and TRBJ2-5; TRBD2 matches at 8 bases. The CDR3 contains 15 residues. Trimming cost V 1 base and J 3 bases; bases outside gene matches: 4. Germline CDR1 is SNHLY and CDR2 is FYNNEI. The DNA for the CDR3 is TGTGCCAGCAGTGAAGGACGGGAGGGGAAAGAGACCCAGTACTTC. Its protein is CASSEGREGKETQYF.

V gene TRBV18 combines with J gene TRBJ2-2, with 9 bases aligning to TRBD1. Germline-derived CDR1 and CDR2 are KGHSH and LQKENI. After removal of 4 bases from V and 9 bases from J, the junction contained 9 bases not matched to a gene. The CDR3 contains 15 residues. CDR3 sequence (DNA): TGTGCCAGCTCACGGGACAGGGCCTTTTCCTGGGAGCTGTTTTTT. Translating it yields CASSRDRAFSWELFF.

V usage is TRBV7-2 and J usage is TRBJ2-1; D may be TRBD1 or TRBD2 (5 bases each). In germline, CDR1 is SGHTA, CDR2 FQGNSA. CDR3 size: 15 residues. V dropped 0 bases and J dropped 5 bases, with 11 bases sitting between them. As DNA, the CDR3 is TGTGCCAGCAGCTTAGCGGGACGGAGCGACAATGAGCAGTTCTTC. Translating gives CASSLAGRSDNEQFF.

The chain carries TRBV6-5 and TRBJ2-5; weak D call: TRBD2 (5 bases). Germline lookup yields CDR1 MNHEY and CDR2 SVGAGI. The CDR3 runs 14 residues. V was pared by 6 bases and J by 5 bases, with 16 bases between. CDR3 in DNA: TGTGCCAGCAGCAGGACTCGACTGGGGGAGACCCAGTACTTC. Its translation is CASSRTRLGETQYF.

The rearrangement joins TRBV27 to TRBJ2-1; the match to TRBD2 covers 7 bases. Germline loops: CDR1 MNHEY, CDR2 SMNVEV (reference sequence). V trimming: 5 bases; J trimming: 4 bases; junction bases outside the gene matches: 2. The CDR3 totals 13 residues. The CDR3 coding sequence is TGTGCCAGCAGTCTCGGGGGGTACAATGAGCAGTTCTTC. Translating it yields CASSLGGYNEQFF.

The chain is built from TRBV28 and TRBJ1-2; D gene ambiguous. The CDR3 runs to 14 residues. Trimming shortened V by 7 bases and J by 2 bases, and 14 bases separated the two germline ends. CDR1 and CDR2 from the germline V gene are MDHEN and SYDVKM. CDR3 sequence: CASTHGIQNYGYTF. The DNA for the CDR3 is TGTGCCAGCACACATGGAATACAGAACTATGGCTACACCTTC.

This chain connects TRBV6-5 to TRBJ1-2; D gene ambiguous. Germline V gene sequence: CDR1 MNHEY, CDR2 SVGAGI. This CDR3 is 11 amino acids long. Trimming took off 8 bases at V and 7 bases at J, with 11 bases between the two ends. The CDR3 loop is CASSTRGGYTF. CDR3 in DNA: TGTGCCAGCTCCACACGGGGTGGCTACACCTTC.

The sample holds a few counts of this clone. This chain joins TRBV6-6 and TRBJ2-2; D unclear. Trimming took off 0 bases at V and 7 bases at J, with 9 bases between the two ends. CDR3 length equals 14 residues. The germline CDR1 and CDR2 sequences are MNHNY and SVGAGI (reference sequence). In DNA, the CDR3 is TGTGCCAGCAGTTACTCGAGCGTTGTCGGGGAGCTGTTTTTT. This translates into CASSYSSVVGELFF.

As DNA, the CDR3 is TGTGCCAGCAGCGGCTGGGTAAATGAGCAGTTCTTC. Its protein is CASSGWVNEQFF. The chain links TRBV25-1 to TRBJ2-1; the D is unclear. The V end was cut by 6 bases, the J end by 7 bases, with 10 bases between. The length of the CDR3 is 12 residues. Germline-derived CDR1 and CDR2 are MGHDK and SYGVNS.

In nucleotides, the CDR3 is TGTGCCAGCAGTGAAATCGCCGGGGCCGGGGATACGCAGTATTTT. Residues: CASSEIAGAGDTQYF. The rearrangement links TRBV6-1 to TRBJ2-3; the D gene could be TRBD1 or TRBD2 (5 bases each). V was cut by 2 bases and J by 6 bases, with 15 bases left in between. The CDR3 contains 15 residues. Per the germline V gene, CDR1 is MNHNS and CDR2 is SASEGT.

The genes are TRBV7-6 and TRBJ2-7; D assignment may be TRBD1 or TRBD2 (5 bases each). V was clipped by 1 base and J by 0 bases, with 10 bases between them. The CDR3 is made up of 15 amino acids. CDR1 and CDR2 from the germline V gene are SGHVS and FNYEAQ. CDR3 loop: CASSLEVGDSYEQYF. The CDR3, as DNA: TGTGCCAGCAGCTTAGAGGTGGGGGACTCCTACGAGCAGTACTTC.